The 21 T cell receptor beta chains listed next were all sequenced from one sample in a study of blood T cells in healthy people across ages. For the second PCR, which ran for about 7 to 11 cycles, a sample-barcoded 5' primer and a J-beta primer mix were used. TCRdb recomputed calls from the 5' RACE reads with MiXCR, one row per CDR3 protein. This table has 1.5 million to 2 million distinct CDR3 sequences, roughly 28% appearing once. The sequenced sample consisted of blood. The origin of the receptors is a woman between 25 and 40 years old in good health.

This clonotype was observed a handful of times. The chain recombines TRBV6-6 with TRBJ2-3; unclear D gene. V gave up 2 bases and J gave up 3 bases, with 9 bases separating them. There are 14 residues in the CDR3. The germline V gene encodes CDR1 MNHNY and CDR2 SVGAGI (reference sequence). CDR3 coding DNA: TGTGCCAGCAGTTACGGCGACTCGACAGATACGCAGTATTTT. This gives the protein CASSYGDSTDTQYF.

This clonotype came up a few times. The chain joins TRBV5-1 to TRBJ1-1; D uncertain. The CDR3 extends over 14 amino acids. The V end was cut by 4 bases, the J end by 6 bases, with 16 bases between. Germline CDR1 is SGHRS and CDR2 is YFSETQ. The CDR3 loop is CASSPQAQGAEAFF. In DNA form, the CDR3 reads TGCGCCAGCAGCCCCCAGGCCCAAGGCGCTGAAGCTTTCTTT.

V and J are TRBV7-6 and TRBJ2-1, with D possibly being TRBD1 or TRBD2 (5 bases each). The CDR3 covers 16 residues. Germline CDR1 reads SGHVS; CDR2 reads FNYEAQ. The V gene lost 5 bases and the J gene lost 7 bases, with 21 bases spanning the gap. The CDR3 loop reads CASSEFRGRTTNEQFF. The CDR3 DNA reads TGTGCCAGCAGCGAGTTCCGGGGCCGGACAACAAATGAGCAGTTCTTC.

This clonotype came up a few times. The CDR3 loop reads CASSFDKEGSPLHF. CDR3 bases: TGTGCCAGCTCATTCGACAAGGAGGGTTCACCCCTCCACTTT. The chain couples TRBV18 to TRBJ1-6; the D is unclear. Germline CDR1 KGHSH, CDR2 LQKENI. The CDR3 extends over 14 amino acids. V dropped 5 bases and J dropped 9 bases, with 14 bases sitting between them.

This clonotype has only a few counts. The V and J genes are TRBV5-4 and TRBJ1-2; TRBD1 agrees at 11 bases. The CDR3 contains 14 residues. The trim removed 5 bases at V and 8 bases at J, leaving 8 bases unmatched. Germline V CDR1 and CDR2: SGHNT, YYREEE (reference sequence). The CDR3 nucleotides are TGTGCCAGCAGACAGGACAGGGGGCCTGAGGGCTACACCTTC. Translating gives CASRQDRGPEGYTF. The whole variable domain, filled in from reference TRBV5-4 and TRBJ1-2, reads ETGVTQSPTHLIKTRGQQVTLRCSSQSGHNTVSWYQQALGQGPQFIFQYYREEENGRGNFPPRFSGLQFPNYSSELNVNALELDDSALYLCASRQDRGPEGYTFGSGTRLTVV.

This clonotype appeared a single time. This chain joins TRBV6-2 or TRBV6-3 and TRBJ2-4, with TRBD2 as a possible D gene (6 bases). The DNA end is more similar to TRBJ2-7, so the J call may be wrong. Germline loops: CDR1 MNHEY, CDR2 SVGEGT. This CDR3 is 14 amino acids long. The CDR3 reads CASSIGLARYEQYF. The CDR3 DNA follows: TGTGCCAGCAGTATCGGCCTAGCGCGCTACGAGCAGTACTTC.

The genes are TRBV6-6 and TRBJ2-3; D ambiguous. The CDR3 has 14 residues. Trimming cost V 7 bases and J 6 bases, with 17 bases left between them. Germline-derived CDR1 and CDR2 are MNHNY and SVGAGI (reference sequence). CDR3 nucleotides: TGTGCCAGCACCACCGTGCCGTCCAGGGATACGCAGTATTTT. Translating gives CASTTVPSRDTQYF.

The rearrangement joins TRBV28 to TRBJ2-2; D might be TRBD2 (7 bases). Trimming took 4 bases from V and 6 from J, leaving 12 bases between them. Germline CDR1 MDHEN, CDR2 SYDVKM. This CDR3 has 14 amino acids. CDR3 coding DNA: TGTGCCAGCAGTTCTACAGGGAGGGCCGGGGAGCTGTTTTTT. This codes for CASSSTGRAGELFF.

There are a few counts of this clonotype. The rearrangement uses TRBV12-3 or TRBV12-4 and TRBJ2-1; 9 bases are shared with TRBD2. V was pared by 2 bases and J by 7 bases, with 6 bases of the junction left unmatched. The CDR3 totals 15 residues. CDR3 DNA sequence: TGTGCCAGCAGTTTAAGGGTAGCGGGGGATAATGAGCAGTTCTTC. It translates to CASSLRVAGDNEQFF.

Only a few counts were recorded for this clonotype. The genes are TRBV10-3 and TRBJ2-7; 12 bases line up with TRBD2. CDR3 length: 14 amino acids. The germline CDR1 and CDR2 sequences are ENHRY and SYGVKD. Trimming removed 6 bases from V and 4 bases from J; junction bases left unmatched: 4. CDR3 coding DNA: TGTGCCATCAGGCCGGGGACTAGCGGGTACGAGCAGTACTTC. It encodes CAIRPGTSGYEQYF.

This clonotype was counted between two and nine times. The CDR3: CASSPSPGTGREQYF. DNA of the CDR3: TGTGCCAGCAGCCCAAGTCCCGGGACAGGGAGGGAGCAGTACTTC. The genes are TRBV7-2 and TRBJ2-7; 9 bases align to TRBD1. V lost 5 bases and J lost 7; bases outside the gene matches: 12. CDR1 and CDR2 (germline): SGHTA, FQGNSA. This CDR3 contains 15 residues.

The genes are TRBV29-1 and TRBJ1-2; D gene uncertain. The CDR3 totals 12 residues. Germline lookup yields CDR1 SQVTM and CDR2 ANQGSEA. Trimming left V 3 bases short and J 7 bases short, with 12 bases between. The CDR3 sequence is CSVDGRVGGYTF. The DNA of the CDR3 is TGCAGCGTTGATGGGCGAGTGGGTGGCTACACCTTC. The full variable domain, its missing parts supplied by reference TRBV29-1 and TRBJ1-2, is SAVISQKPSRDICQRGTSLTIQCQVDSQVTMMFWYRQQPGQSLTLIATANQGSEATYESGFVIDKFPISRPNLTFSTLTVSNMSPEDSSIYLCSVDGRVGGYTFGSGTRLTVV.

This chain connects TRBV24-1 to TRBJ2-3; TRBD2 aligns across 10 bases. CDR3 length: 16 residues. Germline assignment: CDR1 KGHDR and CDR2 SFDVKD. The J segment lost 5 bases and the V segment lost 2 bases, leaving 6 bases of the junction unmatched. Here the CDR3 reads CATSDSLAGIGDTQYF. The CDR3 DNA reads TGTGCCACCAGTGATTCACTAGCGGGAATCGGAGATACGCAGTATTTT.

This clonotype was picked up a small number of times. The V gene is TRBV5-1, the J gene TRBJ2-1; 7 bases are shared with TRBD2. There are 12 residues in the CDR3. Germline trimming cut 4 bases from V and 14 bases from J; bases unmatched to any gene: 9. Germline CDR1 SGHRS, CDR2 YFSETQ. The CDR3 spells CASSPLREVKFF. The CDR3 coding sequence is TGCGCCAGCAGCCCTTTACGGGAGGTGAAGTTCTTC.

CDR3 sequence (DNA): TGTGCCACCAGCAGAGAAATAGGGAGAAACATTCAGTACTTC. Amino acids: CATSREIGRNIQYF. The V call is TRBV15, the J call TRBJ2-4; perhaps TRBD2 as D (5 bases). CDR1 is LNHNV, CDR2 YYDKDF, per germline (reference sequence). V lost 0 bases and J 6 bases, leaving 9 bases between the germline ends. The CDR3 contains 14 residues.

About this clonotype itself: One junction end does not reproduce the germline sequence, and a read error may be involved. Written as DNA, the CDR3 is TGTGCCATCGATCGAGACAGTTCCTACGAGCAGTGCTTC. Protein product: CAIDRDSSYEQCF. This chain connects TRBV6-1 to TRBJ2-7, with a tentative D call TRBD1 (5 bases). Germline V gene lookup returns CDR1 MNHNS and CDR2 SASEGT. The CDR3 is made up of 13 amino acids.

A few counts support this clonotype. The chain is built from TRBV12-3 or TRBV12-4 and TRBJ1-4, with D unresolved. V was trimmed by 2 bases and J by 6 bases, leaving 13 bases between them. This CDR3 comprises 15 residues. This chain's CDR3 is CASSLTPEYYEKLFF. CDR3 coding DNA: TGTGCCAGCAGTTTAACGCCGGAGTATTATGAAAAACTGTTTTTT.

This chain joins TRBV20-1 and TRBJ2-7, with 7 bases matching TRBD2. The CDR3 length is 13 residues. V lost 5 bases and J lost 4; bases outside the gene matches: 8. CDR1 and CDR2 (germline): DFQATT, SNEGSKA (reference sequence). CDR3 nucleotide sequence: TGCAGTGCTGATAAAGGCGGGAGATACGAGCAGTACTTC. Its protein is CSADKGGRYEQYF.

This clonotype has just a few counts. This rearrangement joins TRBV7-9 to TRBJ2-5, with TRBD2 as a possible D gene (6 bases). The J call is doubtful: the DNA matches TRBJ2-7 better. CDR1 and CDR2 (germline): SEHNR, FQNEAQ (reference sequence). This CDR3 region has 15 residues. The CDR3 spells CASSFCGGVSYEQYF. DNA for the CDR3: TGTGCCAGCAGCTTCTGCGGCGGGGTCTCCTACGAGCAGTACTTC.

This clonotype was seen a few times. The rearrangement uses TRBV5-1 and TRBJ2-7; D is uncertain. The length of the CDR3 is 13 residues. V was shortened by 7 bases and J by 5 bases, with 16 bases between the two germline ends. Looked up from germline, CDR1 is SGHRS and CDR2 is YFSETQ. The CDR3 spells CASRPSWTDEQYF. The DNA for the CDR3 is TGCGCCAGCCGACCGTCATGGACGGACGAGCAGTACTTC.

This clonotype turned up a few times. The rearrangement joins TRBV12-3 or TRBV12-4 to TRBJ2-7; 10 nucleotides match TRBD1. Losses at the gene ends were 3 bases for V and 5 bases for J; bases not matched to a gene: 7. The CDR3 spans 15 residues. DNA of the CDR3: TGTGCCAGCAGTTTTGGGGGACAGGGGACGGACGAGCAGTACTTC. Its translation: CASSFGGQGTDEQYF.